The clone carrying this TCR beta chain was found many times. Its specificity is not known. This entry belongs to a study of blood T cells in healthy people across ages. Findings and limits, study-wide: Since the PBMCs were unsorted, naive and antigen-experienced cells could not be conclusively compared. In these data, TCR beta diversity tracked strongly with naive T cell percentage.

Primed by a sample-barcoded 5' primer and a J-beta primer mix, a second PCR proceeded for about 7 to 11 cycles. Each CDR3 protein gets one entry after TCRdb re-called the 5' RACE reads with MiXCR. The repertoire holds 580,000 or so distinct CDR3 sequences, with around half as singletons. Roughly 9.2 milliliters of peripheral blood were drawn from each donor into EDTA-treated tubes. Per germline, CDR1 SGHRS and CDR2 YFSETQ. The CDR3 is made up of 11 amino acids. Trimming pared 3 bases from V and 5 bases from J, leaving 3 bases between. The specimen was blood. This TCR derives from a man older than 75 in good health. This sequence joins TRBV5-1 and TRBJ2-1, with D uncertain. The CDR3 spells CASSSHNEQFF. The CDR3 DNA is TGCGCCAGCAGCTCGCACAATGAGCAGTTCTTC.